This T cell receptor beta chain was observed in a study of response to subunit inactivated influenza vaccine. Study results and caveats: Authors proposed each seasonal influenza vaccination draws in few new T cells.

TCRdb used MiXCR to reprocess the RT-PCR reads, holding one entry per CDR3 protein. The repertoire holds about 170,000 distinct CDR3 sequences, with 9.5% to 12% as singletons. Germline CDR1 and CDR2: SGHVS and FQNEAQ. This CDR3 has 14 residues. With 3 bases clipped from V and 5 bases from J, the junction kept 2 bases outside the gene matches. In regard to this clonotype: Antigen specificity is unknown.

The starting material was CD8+ T cells sorted from PBMCs, obtained about 23 months after vaccination. The chain carries TRBV7-8 and TRBJ2-1; 9 nucleotides align to TRBD2. The TCR was taken from a man between 50 and 75 years old who received an inactivated influenza vaccine. The CDR3 sequence is CASSLAGGNNEQFF. CDR3 in DNA: TGTGCCAGCAGCTTGGCGGGGGGGAACAATGAGCAGTTCTTC.